A selection of T cell receptor beta chains follows, all from one sample in a study of T cell changes during pregnancy in multiple sclerosis. TCRdb's copy holds only in-frame clones and misses some; the assay was immunoSEQ multiplex PCR. The table includes around 30,000 clones, about 93% detected once. The sequencing used CD4+ T cells from peripheral blood mononuclear cells, collected after pregnancy. All receptors come from a female donor with multiple sclerosis, enrolled in a pregnancy study. Both conserved end residues are part of each CDR3. A D gene is named only where the DNA matches it firmly. Clone size is stated in some rows and not others, as once, few, many or a class when expanded.

V gene	J gene	D gene	clone size	CDR3 protein	CDR3 DNA
TRBV10-3	TRBJ1-1	-	-	CAISDSGTEAFF	TGTGCCATCAGTGACTCCGGTACTGAAGCTTTCTTT
TRBV7-3	TRBJ2-2	TRBD1	-	CASSQQGMANTGELFF	TGTGCCAGCAGCCAACAGGGGATGGCGAACACCGGGGAGCTGTTTTTT
TRBV30	TRBJ2-7	-	-	CAWTSGSYEQYF	TGTGCCTGGACATCAGGCTCCTACGAGCAGTACTTC
TRBV7-8	TRBJ1-4	-	-	CASSPNYSGDPNEKLFF	TGTGCCAGCAGCCCTAACTATTCAGGGGACCCTAATGAAAAACTGTTTTTT
TRBV19	TRBJ1-5	-	-	CASSIVPGYSNQPQHF	TGTGCCAGTAGTATAGTTCCAGGATATAGCAATCAGCCCCAGCATTTT
TRBV7-2	TRBJ2-1	TRBD2	once	CASSPRGASGSNSEQFF	TGTGCCAGCAGCCCGCGTGGGGCTAGCGGGAGTAACAGCGAGCAGTTCTTC
TRBV18	TRBJ1-3	TRBD1	-	CASSPRTGGDTIYF	TGTGCCAGCTCACCCAGGACAGGAGGGGACACCATATATTTT
TRBV6-1	TRBJ2-1	TRBD2	-	CASSVASGGPSPPNEQFF	TGTGCCAGCAGTGTTGCTAGCGGGGGCCCGAGTCCCCCCAATGAGCAGTTCTTC
TRBV10-3	TRBJ2-7	-	few	CAISDGGRSYEQYF	TGTGCCATCAGCGACGGAGGTCGCTCCTACGAGCAGTACTTC
TRBV5-8	TRBJ1-4	TRBD1	-	CASSPTGGSTNEKLFF	TGTGCCAGCAGCCCGACAGGGGGCTCGACTAATGAAAAACTGTTTTTT
TRBV6-5	TRBJ2-1	TRBD1	-	CASSSTGQGRGNEQFF	TGTGCCAGCAGTTCCACGGGACAGGGGCGGGGCAATGAGCAGTTCTTC
TRBV29-1	TRBJ2-2	TRBD1	-	CSARGQTTGELFF	TGCAGTGCAAGGGGGCAGACCACCGGGGAGCTGTTTTTT
TRBV7-2	TRBJ2-2	TRBD2	-	CASSLGRLAGGPGTGELFF	TGTGCCAGCAGCTTAGGAAGACTAGCGGGGGGGCCGGGCACCGGGGAGCTGTTTTTT
TRBV5-4	TRBJ1-4	TRBD1	-	CASSLQGSDEKLFF	TGTGCCAGCAGCTTACAGGGGAGCGATGAAAAACTGTTTTTT
TRBV2	TRBJ2-3	-	-	CASSDQGTDTQYF	TGTGCCAGCAGTGACCAGGGGACAGATACGCAGTATTTT
TRBV5-6	TRBJ1-1	TRBD1	-	CASSRDREVTEAFF	TGTGCCAGCAGCCGGGACAGGGAGGTGACTGAAGCTTTCTTT
TRBV7-2	TRBJ2-5	TRBD1	-	CASSRWTGQETQYF	TGTGCCAGCAGCAGATGGACAGGGCAAGAGACCCAGTACTTC
TRBV5-1	TRBJ2-7	TRBD2	-	CASSLTSGGAEQYF	TGCGCCAGCAGCTTGACTAGCGGGGGGGCCGAGCAGTACTTC
TRBV7-9	TRBJ2-2	-	-	CASSFGYVTGELFF	TGTGCCAGCAGCTTCGGGTACGTGACCGGGGAGCTGTTTTTT
TRBV19	TRBJ1-4	TRBD1	-	CASSTGQGWISEKLFF	TGTGCCAGTAGTACAGGACAGGGGTGGATAAGTGAAAAACTGTTTTTT
TRBV18	TRBJ1-1	TRBD1	-	CASSPPVGTVNTEAFF	TGTGCCAGCTCACCACCGGTAGGGACAGTGAACACTGAAGCTTTCTTT
TRBV19	TRBJ1-5	TRBD1	-	CASSGQGGNQPQHF	TGTGCCAGTAGTGGACAGGGGGGCAATCAGCCCCAGCATTTT
TRBV7-9	TRBJ1-5	-	-	CASSFGGTQQQPQHF	TGTGCCAGCAGCTTTGGAGGGACTCAGCAACAGCCCCAGCATTTT
TRBV6-5	TRBJ1-5	TRBD1	-	CASSSRQGVSNQPQHF	TGTGCCAGCAGTTCCCGACAGGGGGTTAGCAATCAGCCCCAGCATTTT
TRBV7-9	TRBJ1-1	-	-	CASSPLSPPEAFF	TGTGCCAGCAGCCCTCTTTCCCCCCCTGAAGCTTTCTTT
TRBV29-1	TRBJ2-7	TRBD2	-	CSVEGVAGGPLGYEQYF	TGCAGCGTTGAAGGGGTAGCGGGAGGACCCCTCGGTTACGAGCAGTACTTC
TRBV5-1	TRBJ2-3	-	-	CASSSQGSSTDTQYF	TGCGCCAGCAGCTCGCAGGGTTCCTCAACAGATACGCAGTATTTT
TRBV4-3	TRBJ2-3	-	-	CASSQDWGRGTDTQYF	TGCGCCAGCAGCCAAGATTGGGGCAGGGGCACAGATACGCAGTATTTT
TRBV27	TRBJ1-2	-	few	CASSSASPGMDGYTF	TGTGCCAGCAGTTCCGCCTCTCCAGGGATGGATGGCTACACCTTC
TRBV5-1	TRBJ1-1	-	-	CASSLVSREGTEAFF	TGCGCCAGCAGCTTAGTCAGCAGGGAAGGAACTGAAGCTTTCTTT
TRBV5-4	TRBJ2-3	TRBD2	-	CASTQGRDPLTDTQYF	TGTGCCAGCACCCAAGGGAGGGACCCACTCACAGATACGCAGTATTTT
TRBV19	TRBJ1-2	-	once	CASRKLSIGSAWSYTF	TGTGCCAGTAGAAAACTAAGTATCGGGTCGGCCTGGAGCTACACCTTC
TRBV9	TRBJ1-4	TRBD1	-	CASSQQDRGEKLFF	TGTGCCAGCAGCCAACAAGACAGGGGCGAAAAACTGTTTTTT
TRBV10-3	TRBJ1-4	-	-	CAISEEGSEKLFF	TGTGCCATCAGTGAGGAGGGTAGTGAAAAACTGTTTTTT
TRBV5-1	TRBJ2-3	TRBD2	-	CASGWRSGSADTQYF	TGCGCCAGCGGATGGCGGAGCGGGAGCGCAGATACGCAGTATTTT
TRBV5-1	TRBJ2-7	-	-	CASSAQGGSRKSSYEQYF	TGCGCCAGCAGCGCCCAGGGAGGTTCCAGGAAAAGCTCCTACGAGCAGTACTTC
TRBV19	TRBJ2-5	TRBD2	once	CASSIVGVGAGTPQGTQYF	TGTGCCAGTAGTATTGTTGGGGTCGGAGCGGGGACGCCCCAAGGGACCCAGTACTTC
TRBV7-3	TRBJ2-3	TRBD1	-	CASSLRQGRTDTQYF	TGTGCCAGCAGCCTGCGACAGGGACGCACAGATACGCAGTATTTT
TRBV10-1	TRBJ1-2	-	-	CASSPGYGYTF	TGCGCCAGCAGCCCAGGGTACGGCTACACCTTC
TRBV5-1	TRBJ1-5	TRBD1	-	CASSLVGTDSNQPQHF	TGCGCCAGCAGCTTGGTCGGGACAGATAGCAATCAGCCCCAGCATTTT
TRBV2	TRBJ1-4	-	-	CASSSGSEKLFF	TGTGCCAGCAGTTCCGGGAGCGAAAAACTGTTTTTT
TRBV5-1	TRBJ2-1	-	-	CASSLALGYNEQFF	TGCGCCAGCAGCTTGGCCCTCGGCTACAATGAGCAGTTCTTC
TRBV2	TRBJ1-5	TRBD1	-	CASTRTGSDQPQHF	TGTGCCAGCACCCGGACAGGGAGTGATCAGCCCCAGCATTTT
TRBV5-1	TRBJ2-7	TRBD1	once	CASSLGQVYEQYF	TGCGCCAGCAGCTTAGGACAGGTCTACGAGCAGTACTTC
TRBV2	TRBJ1-2	-	-	CASSEASNYGYTF	TGTGCCAGCAGTGAGGCCTCTAACTATGGCTACACCTTC
TRBV4-3	TRBJ1-2	-	-	CASSLQGVVGYTF	TGCGCCAGCAGCCTACAGGGAGTCGTGGGCTACACCTTC
TRBV11-1	TRBJ1-2	-	-	CASSYSIVNYGYTF	TGTGCCAGCAGCTACAGCATAGTCAACTATGGCTACACCTTC
TRBV19	TRBJ2-5	-	-	CASSRGGPTGETQYF	TGTGCCAGTAGTAGGGGGGGGCCGACGGGGGAGACCCAGTACTTC
TRBV5-1	TRBJ2-5	-	-	CASSLFPGSGETQYF	TGCGCCAGCAGCTTGTTTCCAGGGTCGGGTGAGACCCAGTACTTC
TRBV27	TRBJ1-5	-	-	CASSLQRRDQPQHF	TGTGCCAGCAGTCTCCAACGGCGGGATCAGCCCCAGCATTTT
TRBV5-8	TRBJ2-1	TRBD2	-	CASSLLAGVSNEQFF	TGTGCCAGCAGCCTCCTAGCGGGAGTTTCCAATGAGCAGTTCTTC
TRBV30	TRBJ2-6	-	-	CAWSVGGANVLTF	TGTGCCTGGAGTGTCGGGGGGGCCAACGTCCTGACTTTC
TRBV7-2	TRBJ2-5	TRBD1	-	CASSFRTGGGETQYF	TGTGCCAGCAGCTTCAGGACAGGGGGCGGAGAGACCCAGTACTTC